This T cell receptor (beta chain) was captured by sequencing in a study of blood T cell repertoires in COVID-19. Across the study: From T cells, B-cell-depleted T cells, or PBMCs came the material, which was cDNA or gDNA.

Germline V gene sequence: CDR1 MNHEY, CDR2 SMNVEV (reference sequence). The CDR3 consists of 15 residues. The J segment lost 8 bases and the V segment lost 4 bases, leaving 10 bases of the junction unmatched. Original processing methods: Scientists estimated how many nucleated cells there were by amplifying reference gene primers. Using immunoSEQ multiplex PCR, the repertoire was profiled, and TCRdb retains in-frame clones only, with some absent. The V and J calls and the clone size are those of that table, but D and trimming were determined from the DNA. Of 210,000 or so clones detected, around 80% appear once; the ten largest clones hold about 13%.

The receptor was derived from a middle-aged man who had recovered from COVID-19. The sample was peripheral blood. The chain links TRBV27 to TRBJ2-1; 8 nucleotides match TRBD2. The CDR3 here is CASSSLAGYVYEQFF. DNA for the CDR3: TGTGCCAGCAGTTCTTTAGCGGGATATGTCTATGAGCAGTTCTTC.